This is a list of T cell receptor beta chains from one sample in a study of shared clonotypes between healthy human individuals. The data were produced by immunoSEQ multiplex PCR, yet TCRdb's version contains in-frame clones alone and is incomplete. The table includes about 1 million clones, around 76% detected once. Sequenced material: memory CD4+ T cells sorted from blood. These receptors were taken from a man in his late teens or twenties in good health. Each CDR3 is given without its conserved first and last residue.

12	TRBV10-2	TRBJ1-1	ASTPQVGGAEAF
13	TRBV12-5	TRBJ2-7	ASGLVGQGADEQY
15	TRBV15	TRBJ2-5	ATSRDPSGRGTETQY
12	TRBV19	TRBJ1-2	ASTPREANYGYT
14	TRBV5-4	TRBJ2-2	ASSLGTGTNTGELF
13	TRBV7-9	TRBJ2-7	ASRRGGGLVNEQY
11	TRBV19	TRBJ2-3	ASSIPQVNTQY
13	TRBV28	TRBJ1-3	ASRTGDKGRNTIY
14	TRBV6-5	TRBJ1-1	ASSYYRASRSTEAF
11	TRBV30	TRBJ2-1	AWSVDSYNEQF
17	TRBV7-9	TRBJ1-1	ASSPLRLTGGAGNTEAF